The source of this T cell receptor beta chain is a study of blood T cell repertoires in COVID-19. In the study overall: Sites in the United States, Italy and Spain provided acute and convalescent COVID-19 samples. T cells, B-cell-depleted T cells, or PBMCs provided the cDNA or gDNA that served as material.

In the authors' methods: Scientists estimated how many nucleated cells there were by amplifying reference gene primers. The data were produced by immunoSEQ multiplex PCR, yet TCRdb's version contains in-frame clones alone and is incomplete. D and trimming come from the DNA, and the V and J calls and clone size come from that table. The sample shows around 150,000 clones, approximately 92% of them seen only once. The TCR comes from a woman in her forties or fifties with acute or convalescent COVID-19. Sample: peripheral blood.

The CDR3 DNA is TGTGCCAGCAGTTTGGCCGATGGCTACGAGCAGTACTTC. Residues: CASSLADGYEQYF. The chain has TRBV6-5 and TRBJ2-7; no clear D. V shed 4 bases and J shed 3 bases, with 10 bases lying between them. Per germline, CDR1 MNHEY and CDR2 SVGAGI. CDR3 length: 13 amino acids.